This section outlines one T cell receptor (beta chain) sequence together with its context. As yet, its antigen is unknown. The CDR3 is made up of 12 amino acids. The V and J ends lost 10 bases and 5 bases, in that order; junction bases with no gene match: 7. Germline V gives CDR1 SNHLY, CDR2 FYNNEI. This sample is drawn from a study of cytomegalovirus exposure and HLA in healthy donors. As for the study in general: Inside one of the first data releases sat roughly 80 million unique TCRs taken from HLA-typed donors.

The study ran its PCR with 60 Vbeta and 13 Jbeta primers. Data came from immunoSEQ multiplex PCR; TCRdb stores just in-frame clones and leaves some out. The table includes around 87,000 clones, 81% detected once. Study findings and constraints: In a later analysis, TCR beta V- and J-gene trimming was associated with a missense DCLRE1C variant.

This receptor was taken from a girl aged 2-15 years in good health and CMV-seropositive. Sequenced material: PBMCs. The V call is TRBV2, the J call TRBJ2-7, with 8 positions matching TRBD1. The CDR3 coding sequence is TGTGCCACCGGACAGGGTCGGGACGAGCAGTACTTC. It codes for CATGQGRDEQYF.